This T cell receptor beta chain originates from a study of shared clonotypes between healthy human individuals. Across the whole study: The plates for each donor numbered three CD4 naive, three CD4 memory, two CD8 naive and one CD8 memory.

Germline V CDR1 and CDR2: ENHRY, SYGVKD. The V gene lost 4 bases and the J gene lost 2 bases, with 21 bases spanning the gap. This CDR3 region has 18 residues. Investigators spread the genomic DNA of each subset evenly over several immunoSEQ plates. Produced via immunoSEQ multiplex PCR; TCRdb's table is partial and in-frame only. In the table there are under 1,100,000 clones, around 74% of which are singletons. Study-level findings and limits: Large depth notwithstanding, sorted-subset sequencing proved incomplete by rarefaction.

The table lists this clone with many counts. Its antigen is still unknown. Sequenced: memory CD4+ T cells sorted from blood. Subset defined: CD45RA-negative fraction. The clonotype comes from a man aged 18-30 years in good health. The rearrangement joins TRBV10-3 to TRBJ1-5; a possible D gene is TRBD1 (5 bases). This CDR3 is CAISAEGGAGAGNQPQHF. The CDR3 nucleotides are TGTGCCATCAGTGCCGAAGGAGGGGCAGGTGCGGGCAATCAGCCCCAGCATTTT.